The present T cell receptor (beta chain) was sequenced within a study of blood T cell repertoires in COVID-19. Background on the study: The analysed material was cDNA or gDNA that came from T cells, B-cell-depleted T cells, or PBMCs.

This clone was found a few times. Per the original data handling: From reference gene primer amplification, estimates of nucleated cell counts were derived. Clones were read by immunoSEQ multiplex PCR, and TCRdb kept only the in-frame ones, dropping some. The V and J calls and clone size were taken over from that table, and D and trimming were inferred from the DNA. The data contain tens of thousands of clones, around four fifths of them singletons. The material sequenced was peripheral blood. The sequence came from a woman in her 70s with active or convalescent COVID-19.

The CDR3 loop reads CASSPGGNTEAFF. CDR3 in DNA: TGTGCCAGCTCCCCGGGGGGGAACACTGAAGCTTTCTTT. This chain joins TRBV5-6 and TRBJ1-1, with D possibly being TRBD1 (5 bases). CDR1 SGHDT and CDR2 YYEEEE come from the germline V gene. V lost 7 bases and J lost 1, with 11 bases in between. The CDR3 consists of 13 residues.